Each of the 17 T cell receptor beta chains below was sequenced from the same sample in a study of blood T cell repertoires in COVID-19. The method was immunoSEQ multiplex PCR; TCRdb's version includes in-frame clones alone and lacks a portion of them. The profile shows over 250,000 clones, approximately 89% of them singletons. Sequencing input: PBMCs or T cells enriched from blood (not recorded which). These receptors were taken from a woman in her fifties or sixties who had recovered from COVID-19.

This chain connects TRBV28 to TRBJ2-7, with 9 bases that match TRBD2. CDR1 and CDR2 (germline): MDHEN, SYDVKM. V lost 6 bases, J lost 3 bases, and 15 bases stayed unmatched. This CDR3 has 17 amino acids. The CDR3 DNA reads TGTGCCAGCAGCCCCTTTCGTGAGGCGGGAGGGTACTACGAGCAGTACTTC. Protein product: CASSPFREAGGYYEQYF.

The gene calls are TRBV6-5 and TRBJ2-1; D possibly corresponds to TRBD2 (6 bases). With 5 bases removed from V and 4 bases from J, the gap between germline ends came to 15 bases. The length of the CDR3 is 15 residues. Germline CDR1 and CDR2: MNHEY and SVGAGI. The CDR3 nucleotides are TGTGCCAGCAGTCCCTTCCCCGGGACTTACAATGAGCAGTTCTTC. This sequence encodes CASSPFPGTYNEQFF.

The chain links TRBV4-1 to TRBJ2-1, with 10 nucleotides matching TRBD2. Germline V gene lookup returns CDR1 MGHRA and CDR2 YSYEKL. Losses at the gene ends were 6 bases for V and 9 bases for J; bases not matched to a gene: 14. This CDR3 comprises 16 residues. For the CDR3, the DNA is TGCGCCAGCAGAGATTTTCGGCTAGCGGGAGTGGGTGAGCAGTTCTTC. Translation gives CASRDFRLAGVGEQFF.

This clone was seen a single time. V usage is TRBV2 and J usage is TRBJ2-3, with D perhaps TRBD2 (5 bases). Germline loops: CDR1 SNHLY, CDR2 FYNNEI. V was shortened by 0 bases and J by 6 bases, with 7 bases between the two germline ends. The CDR3 spans 13 residues. Written as DNA, the CDR3 is TGTGCCAGCAGTGAAGCGAGAGGGGATACGCAGTATTTT. It yields the protein CASSEARGDTQYF.

This clone appeared a single time. The genes are TRBV24-1 and TRBJ2-5; TRBD1 matches at 9 bases. Germline V lookup: CDR1 KGHDR, CDR2 SFDVKD. The CDR3 totals 16 residues. The V segment lost 2 bases and the J segment 1 base; nucleotides outside the gene matches: 4. The DNA for the CDR3 is TGTGCCACCAGTGATTGGGGACAGGGAAGCCAAGAGACCCAGTACTTC. This codes for CATSDWGQGSQETQYF.

The chain joins TRBV18 to TRBJ2-1; 7 nucleotides align to TRBD1. Germline CDR1 and CDR2: KGHSH and LQKENI. The length of the CDR3 is 14 residues. The V gene end was trimmed by 3 bases and the J gene end by 7 bases; junction bases not matched to a gene: 6. The CDR3 is CASSPGQMGNEQFF. The CDR3 DNA follows: TGTGCCAGCTCACCGGGACAGATGGGGAATGAGCAGTTCTTC.

The V gene is TRBV9, the J gene TRBJ1-3, with a tentative D call TRBD1 (6 bases). Per germline, CDR1 SGDLS and CDR2 YYNGEE. The CDR3 length is 16 residues. With 2 bases removed from V and 0 bases from J, the gap between germline ends came to 12 bases. For the CDR3, the DNA is TGTGCCAGCAGCGTGGGGGCTATCTCCTCTGGAAACACCATATATTTT. It is translated as CASSVGAISSGNTIYF.

CDR3 sequence: CASSSGGLAGPRGETQYF. The CDR3 coding sequence is TGTGCCAGCAGCTCGGGCGGACTAGCGGGGCCTCGAGGAGAGACCCAGTACTTC. V is TRBV11-2 and J is TRBJ2-5, with 12 positions matching TRBD2. In germline, CDR1 is SGHAT, CDR2 FQNNGV. With V trimmed by 4 bases and J by 4 bases, 13 bases remained unmatched. The CDR3 loop spans 18 amino acids.

The V gene is TRBV2, the J gene TRBJ1-6; maybe TRBD1 (5 bases). The CDR3 spans 13 residues. Germline CDR1 SNHLY, CDR2 FYNNEI. The germline V and J ends were trimmed by 4 bases and 10 bases, with 11 bases remaining between them. The CDR3 reads CASSAGGFSPLHF. The CDR3 DNA follows: TGTGCCAGCAGTGCCGGGGGATTCTCACCCCTCCACTTT.

The CDR3 DNA is TGTGCCAGCTCACCTCTCCGGGTTGAAGCTTTCTTT. Its protein product is CASSPLRVEAFF. J is TRBJ1-1 and V is TRBV18; D is undetermined. V was trimmed by 3 bases and J by 7 bases, leaving 9 bases between them. This CDR3 spans 12 amino acids. The germline gives CDR1 KGHSH, CDR2 LQKENI.

The V and J genes are TRBV30 and TRBJ2-1; D gene uncertain. The CDR3 has 14 residues. Per the germline V gene, CDR1 is GTSNPN and CDR2 is SVGIG (reference sequence). The germline V and J ends were trimmed by 0 bases and 3 bases, with 9 bases remaining between them. The chain's CDR3 is CAWSVGENYNEQFF. CDR3 coding DNA: TGTGCCTGGAGTGTTGGAGAAAACTACAATGAGCAGTTCTTC.

The genes are TRBV6-5 and TRBJ1-6; weak D call: TRBD1 (6 bases). The CDR3 is 14 amino acids. In germline, CDR1 is MNHEY, CDR2 SVGAGI. V was shortened by 6 bases and J by 4 bases, with 10 bases between the two germline ends. The chain's CDR3 is CASRKGVYNSPLHF. The DNA of the CDR3 is TGTGCCAGCAGGAAGGGGGTTTATAATTCACCCCTCCACTTT.

The CDR3 here is CASSHEQVVGYTF. DNA for the CDR3: TGTGCCAGCTCACATGAGCAAGTCGTTGGCTACACCTTC. V usage is TRBV18 and J usage is TRBJ1-2; D is unclear. Germline assignment: CDR1 KGHSH and CDR2 LQKENI. There are 13 residues in the CDR3. V was shortened by 4 bases and J by 7 bases, with 13 bases between the two germline ends.

The chain recombines TRBV27 with TRBJ2-1; TRBD1 aligns across 9 bases. This CDR3 is 17 amino acids long. Germline V lookup: CDR1 MNHEY, CDR2 SMNVEV (reference sequence). J lost 4 bases, V lost 3 bases, and 10 bases had no gene match. This chain's CDR3 is CASSFLTTGTGYNEQFF. CDR3 nucleotide sequence: TGTGCCAGCAGTTTCCTCACAACCGGGACAGGGTACAATGAGCAGTTCTTC.

The chain couples TRBV5-1 to TRBJ1-1, with 7 bases matching TRBD1. V trimming: 0 bases; J trimming: 4 bases; junction bases outside the gene matches: 6. CDR1 is SGHRS, CDR2 YFSETQ, per germline. This CDR3 spans 15 amino acids. The chain's CDR3 is CASSLGSGQSTEAFF. The CDR3 DNA reads TGCGCCAGCAGCTTGGGGTCGGGACAGTCCACTGAAGCTTTCTTT.

This chain connects TRBV4-2 to TRBJ2-3; TRBD2 matches at 9 bases. Germline lookup yields CDR1 LGHNA and CDR2 YNFKEQ. Germline trimming cut 0 bases from V and 2 bases from J; bases unmatched to any gene: 12. The CDR3 has 19 residues. CDR3 DNA: TGTGCCAGCAGCCAAGAAACCCCCCTAGCGGGATCAGTCACAGATACGCAGTATTTT. Protein product: CASSQETPLAGSVTDTQYF.

This clone has just one count. This sequence joins TRBV9 and TRBJ2-3, with 7 bases identical to TRBD1. The J segment lost 0 bases and the V segment lost 3 bases, leaving 7 bases of the junction unmatched. Germline loops: CDR1 SGDLS, CDR2 YYNGEE. CDR3 length equals 16 residues. CDR3 nucleotides: TGTGCCAGCAGCGCCAAGACAGGGTCTAGCACAGATACGCAGTATTTT. It specifies CASSAKTGSSTDTQYF.